Presented here are 4 T cell receptor beta chains from one specimen sequenced in a study of T cells in Graves' hyperthyroidism and ophthalmopathy. Amplification yielded TCR beta CDR3 regions, with RNA transcripts as the source. Initially, a first-round RT-PCR of the TCR CDR3 employed the HTBI primer set. TCRdb processed the multiplex PCR reads anew with MiXCR; each CDR3 protein has one entry. Here the sample spans some 300,000 distinct CDR3 sequences, approximately 18% being singletons. Sequenced material: blood. These TCRs come from a man aged 45-60 years with Graves' ophthalmopathy.

The gene calls are TRBV5-1 and TRBJ1-6; 8 nucleotides match TRBD1. The CDR3 sequence is 17 residues long. Germline loops: CDR1 SGHRS, CDR2 YFSETQ. Losses at the gene ends were 3 bases for V and 5 bases for J; bases not matched to a gene: 10. The CDR3 here is CASSSPQGADNNSPLHF. The CDR3 coding sequence is TGCGCCAGCAGCTCACCTCAGGGGGCTGACAATAATTCACCCCTCCACTTT.

The chain employs TRBV27 and TRBJ2-3; no clear D gene. The CDR3 is 11 amino acids. The V gene lost 6 bases and the J gene lost 5 bases, with 6 bases spanning the gap. Germline lookup yields CDR1 MNHEY and CDR2 SMNVEV (reference sequence). The CDR3 region has the DNA TGTGCCAGCAGACGGCTAGATACGCAGTATTTT. It codes for CASRRLDTQYF.

The V and J genes are TRBV7-2 and TRBJ1-1, with D uncertain. With 6 bases removed from V and 0 bases from J, the gap between germline ends came to 14 bases. The CDR3 spans 15 residues. Germline CDR1 and CDR2: SGHTA and FQGNSA. DNA of the CDR3: TGTGCCAGCAGTCCTTTTGACATCCTGAACACTGAAGCTTTCTTT. Amino acid sequence: CASSPFDILNTEAFF. Complete variable domain (other parts from reference TRBV7-2 and TRBJ1-1): GAGVSQSPSNKVTEKGKDVELRCDPISGHTALYWYRQSLGQGLEFLIYFQGNSAPDKSGLPSDRFSAERTGGSVSTLTIQRTQQEDSAVYLCASSPFDILNTEAFFGQGTRLTVV.

To note about this clonotype: A clone one base away is much larger, so this may be a read error. CDR3 DNA: TGTGCCAGCAGCTTGGGCGGGAGGGGGGCTGAGCGGTTCTTC. It codes for CASSLGGRGAERFF. The J gene is TRBJ2-1, the V gene TRBV7-2; TRBD2 agrees at 9 bases. This CDR3 region has 14 residues. The germline V gene encodes CDR1 SGHTA and CDR2 FQGNSA. Combining the CDR3 with reference TRBV7-2 and TRBJ2-1 gives the whole variable domain GAGVSQSPSNKVTEKGKDVELRCDPISGHTALYWYRQSLGQGLEFLIYFQGNSAPDKSGLPSDRFSAERTGGSVSTLTIQRTQQEDSAVYLCASSLGGRGAERFFGPGTRLTVL.